The rows below give T cell receptor beta chains drawn from one sample of a study of blood T cell repertoires in COVID-19. Sequenced by immunoSEQ multiplex PCR; TCRdb stores in-frame clones only, minus some. The data contain about 64,000 clones, 70% to 90% of them singletons. Sequenced sample: peripheral blood. Every receptor here comes from a man in his fifties with active COVID-19. Each CDR3 is given with its conserved first and last residue. D genes are given only for firm matches. For some rows the clone size is stated as once, few or many, or as a class when expanded; others skip it.

.	TRBV23-1	TRBJ2-7	.	TGCGCCAGCAGTCAAGGGCATCCCGACTCCTACGAGCAGTACTTC	CASSQGHPDSYEQYF
.	TRBV5-4	TRBJ2-7	once	TGTGCCAGCAGCTTGGGGGGGGGCGAAAACGAGCAGTACTTC	CASSLGGGENEQYF
.	TRBV7-9	TRBJ2-3	.	TGTGCCAGCAGCGGGGCGGTCACAGATACGCAGTATTTT	CASSGAVTDTQYF
.	TRBV5-1	TRBJ1-2	.	TGCGCCAGCAGCCGGACAGTGAACTATGGCTACACCTTC	CASSRTVNYGYTF
TRBD1	TRBV5-4	TRBJ1-5	.	TGTGCCAGCAGCGAATCCGGGGGACAGCCCTATGGGACCCAGCATTTT	CASSESGGQPYGTQHF
.	TRBV7-6	TRBJ2-2	.	TGTGCCAGCAGAGAGTGGGGCCCTACCACCGGGGAGCTGTTTTTT	CASREWGPTTGELFF
.	TRBV19	TRBJ1-2	.	TGTGCCAGTAGTACTGCAGCGGGGGGGGCCTATGGCTACACCTTC	CASSTAAGGAYGYTF
.	TRBV7-9	TRBJ2-1	.	TGTGCCAGCACTCTTCTAGGGGGGGTGGTCGAGCAGTTCTTC	CASTLLGGVVEQFF
TRBD1	TRBV6-1	TRBJ1-2	.	TGTGCCAGCAGTGAACGCGGGACAGGGCTTCGGGGCTACACCTTC	CASSERGTGLRGYTF
TRBD1	TRBV5-1	TRBJ1-1	.	TGCGCCAGCAGCCCAACACAGGGGGTTCTTCTTGAAGCTTTCTTT	CASSPTQGVLLEAFF
.	TRBV13	TRBJ1-2	.	TGTGCCAGCAATAATCAGGGGACGACCGATGGCTACACCTTC	CASNNQGTTDGYTF
.	TRBV7-6	TRBJ1-2	.	TGTGCCAGCAGCCTCGGGGCGGGGGGCGCGGGAGGCTACACCTTC	CASSLGAGGAGGYTF
TRBD2	TRBV28	TRBJ2-5	.	TGTGCCAGCAGTCCCCCCCCGCGAGCGGGAGGGGGTGAGACCCAGTACTTC	CASSPPPRAGGGETQYF
.	TRBV5-8	TRBJ2-7	.	TGTGCCAGCAGCTTCAACGGGACCTACGAGCAGTACTTC	CASSFNGTYEQYF
.	TRBV7-7	TRBJ2-5	.	TGTGCTAGCAGCCTCTGGGGCAGCCCAGGGGAGACCCAGTACTTC	CASSLWGSPGETQYF
.	TRBV7-6	TRBJ2-2	.	TGTGCCAGCAGCTTAGTGCGACACTTGAACACCGGGGAGCTGTTTTTT	CASSLVRHLNTGELFF
.	TRBV5-5	TRBJ2-2	.	TGTGCCAGCAGCTTGGGGGAGACCGGGGAGCTGTTTTTT	CASSLGETGELFF
.	TRBV5-5	TRBJ2-7	.	TGTGCCAGCAGCTCCCCTACTAGGGAGCTAGGGCGGCAGTACTTC	CASSSPTRELGRQYF
TRBD1	TRBV30	TRBJ1-2	.	TGTGCCTGGACTCCTAGACAGGGTGGTGGCTACACCTTC	CAWTPRQGGGYTF
TRBD2	TRBV7-6	TRBJ2-7	.	TGTGCCAGCAGCTTATTGCGGGGGGCCCCCGACGAGCAGTACTTC	CASSLLRGAPDEQYF
TRBD1	TRBV6-5	TRBJ1-1	.	TGTGCCAGCAACCCCAGGACAGGGAACACTGAAGCTTTCTTT	CASNPRTGNTEAFF
.	TRBV28	TRBJ1-2	.	TGTGCCAGCACAAGGATCGGGGGTGGCTATGGCTACACCTTC	CASTRIGGGYGYTF